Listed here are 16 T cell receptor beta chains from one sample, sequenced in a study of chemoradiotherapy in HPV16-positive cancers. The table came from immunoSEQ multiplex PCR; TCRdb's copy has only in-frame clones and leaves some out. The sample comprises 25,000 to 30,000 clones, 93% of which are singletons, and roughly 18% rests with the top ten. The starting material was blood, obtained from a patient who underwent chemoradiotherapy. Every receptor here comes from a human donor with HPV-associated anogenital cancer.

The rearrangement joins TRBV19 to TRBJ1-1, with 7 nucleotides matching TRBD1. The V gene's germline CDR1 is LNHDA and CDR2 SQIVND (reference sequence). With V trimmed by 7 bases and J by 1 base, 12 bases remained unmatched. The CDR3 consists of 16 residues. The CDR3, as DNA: TGTGCCAGTAAAAAAATAGAGGACAGGCCGAACACTGAAGCTTTCTTT. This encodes CASKKIEDRPNTEAFF.

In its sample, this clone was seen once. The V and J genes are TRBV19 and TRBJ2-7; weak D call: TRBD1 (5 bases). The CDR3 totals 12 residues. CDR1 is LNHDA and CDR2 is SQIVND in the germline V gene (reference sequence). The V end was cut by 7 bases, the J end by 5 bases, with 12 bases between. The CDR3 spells CASTSGIHEQYF. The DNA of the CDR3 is TGTGCCAGTACTTCAGGGATCCACGAGCAGTACTTC.

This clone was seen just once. The CDR3 bases are TGTGCCAGCAGTGAACAGCGGACCACAGATACGCAGTATTTT. It encodes CASSEQRTTDTQYF. The V call is TRBV2, the J call TRBJ2-3, with a weak D call TRBD2 (5 bases). The CDR3 length is 14 residues. V gave up 2 bases and J gave up 2 bases, with 8 bases separating them. CDR1 and CDR2 from the germline V gene are SNHLY and FYNNEI.

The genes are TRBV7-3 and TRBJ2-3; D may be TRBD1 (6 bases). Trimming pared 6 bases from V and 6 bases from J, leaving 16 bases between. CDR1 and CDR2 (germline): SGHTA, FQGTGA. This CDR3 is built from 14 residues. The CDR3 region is CASSLGAGSDTQYF. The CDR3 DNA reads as TGTGCCAGCAGTTTGGGGGCAGGGAGTGATACGCAGTATTTT.

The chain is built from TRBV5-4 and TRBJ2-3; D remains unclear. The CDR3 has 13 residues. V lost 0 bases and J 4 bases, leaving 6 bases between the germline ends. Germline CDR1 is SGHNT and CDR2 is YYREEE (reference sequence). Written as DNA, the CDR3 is TGTGCCAGCAGCTTGGAGGGATCAGATACGCAGTATTTT. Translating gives CASSLEGSDTQYF. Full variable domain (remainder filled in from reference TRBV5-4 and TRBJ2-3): ETGVTQSPTHLIKTRGQQVTLRCSSQSGHNTVSWYQQALGQGPQFIFQYYREEENGRGNFPPRFSGLQFPNYSSELNVNALELDDSALYLCASSLEGSDTQYFGPGTRLTVL.

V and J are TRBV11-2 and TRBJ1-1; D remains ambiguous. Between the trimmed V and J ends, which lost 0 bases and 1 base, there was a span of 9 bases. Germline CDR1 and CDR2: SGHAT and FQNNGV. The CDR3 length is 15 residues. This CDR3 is CASSLDPRPNTEAFF. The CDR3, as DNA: TGTGCCAGCAGCTTAGATCCTAGACCGAACACTGAAGCTTTCTTT.

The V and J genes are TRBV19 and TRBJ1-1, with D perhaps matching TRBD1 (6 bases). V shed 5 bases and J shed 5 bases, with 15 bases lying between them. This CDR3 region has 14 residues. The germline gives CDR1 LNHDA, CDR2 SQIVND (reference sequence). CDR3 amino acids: CASSARGGWTEAFF. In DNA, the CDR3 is TGTGCCAGTAGTGCAAGGGGGGGGTGGACTGAAGCTTTCTTT.

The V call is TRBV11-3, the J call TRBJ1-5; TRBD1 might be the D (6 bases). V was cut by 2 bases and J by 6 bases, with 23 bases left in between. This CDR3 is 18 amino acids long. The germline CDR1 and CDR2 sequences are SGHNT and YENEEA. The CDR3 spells CASSLIPVLQGIPQPQHF. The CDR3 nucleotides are TGTGCCAGCAGCTTAATCCCGGTTCTGCAGGGGATTCCTCAGCCCCAGCATTTT.

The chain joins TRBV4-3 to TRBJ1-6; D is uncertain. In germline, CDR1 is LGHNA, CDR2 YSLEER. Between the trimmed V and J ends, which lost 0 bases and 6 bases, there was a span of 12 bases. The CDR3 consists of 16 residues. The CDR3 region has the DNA TGCGCCAGCAGCCAAGATCTGGGAGTGAGTAATTCACCCCTCCACTTT. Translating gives CASSQDLGVSNSPLHF.

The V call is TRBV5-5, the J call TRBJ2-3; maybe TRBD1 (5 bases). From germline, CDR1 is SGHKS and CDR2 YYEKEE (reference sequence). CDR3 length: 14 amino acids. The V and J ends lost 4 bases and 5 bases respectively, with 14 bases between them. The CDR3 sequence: CASSPLQGIDTQYF. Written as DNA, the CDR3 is TGTGCCAGCAGCCCCCTCCAGGGAATAGATACGCAGTATTTT.

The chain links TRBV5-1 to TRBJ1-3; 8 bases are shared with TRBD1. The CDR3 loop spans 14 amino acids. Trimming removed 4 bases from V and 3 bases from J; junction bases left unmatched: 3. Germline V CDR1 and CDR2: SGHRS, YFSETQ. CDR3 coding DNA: TGCGCCAGCAGCGTGGACAGGGTTGGAAACACCATATATTTT. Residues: CASSVDRVGNTIYF.

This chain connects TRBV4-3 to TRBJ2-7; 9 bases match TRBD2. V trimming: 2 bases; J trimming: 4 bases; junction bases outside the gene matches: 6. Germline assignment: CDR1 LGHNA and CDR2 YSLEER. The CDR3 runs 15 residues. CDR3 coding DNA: TGCGCCAGCAGCCAACTTCCTAGCGGGGATTACGAGCAGTACTTC. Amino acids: CASSQLPSGDYEQYF.

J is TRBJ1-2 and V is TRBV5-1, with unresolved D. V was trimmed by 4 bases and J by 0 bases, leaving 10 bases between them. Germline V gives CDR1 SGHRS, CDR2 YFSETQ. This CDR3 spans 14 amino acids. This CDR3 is CASSLVASNYGYTF. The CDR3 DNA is TGCGCCAGCAGCCTGGTAGCGTCTAACTATGGCTACACCTTC.

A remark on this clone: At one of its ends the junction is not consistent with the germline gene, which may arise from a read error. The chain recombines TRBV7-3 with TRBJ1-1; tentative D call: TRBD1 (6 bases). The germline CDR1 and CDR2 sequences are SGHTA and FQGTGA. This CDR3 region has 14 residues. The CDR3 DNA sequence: TGTGCCAGCAGCGTAACAGGGTTCGGCACTGAAGCTTTCTTT. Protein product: CASSVTGFGTEAFF.

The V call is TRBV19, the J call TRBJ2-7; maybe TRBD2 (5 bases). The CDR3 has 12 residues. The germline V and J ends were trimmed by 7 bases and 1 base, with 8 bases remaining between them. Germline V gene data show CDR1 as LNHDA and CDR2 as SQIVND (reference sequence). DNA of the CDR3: TGTGCCAGTACGGGCGGGTCCTACGAGCAGTACTTC. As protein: CASTGGSYEQYF. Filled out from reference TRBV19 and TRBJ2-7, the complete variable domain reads DGGITQSPKYLFRKEGQNVTLSCEQNLNHDAMYWYRQDPGQGLRLIYYSQIVNDFQKGDIAEGYSVSREKKESFPLTVTSAQKNPTAFYLCASTGGSYEQYFGPGTRLTVT.

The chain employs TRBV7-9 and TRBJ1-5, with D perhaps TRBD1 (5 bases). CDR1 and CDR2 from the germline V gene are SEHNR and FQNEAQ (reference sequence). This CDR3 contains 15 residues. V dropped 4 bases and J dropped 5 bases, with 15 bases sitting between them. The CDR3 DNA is TGTGCCAGCAGCTACCACGGGACGTCAGATCAGCCCCAGCATTTT. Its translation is CASSYHGTSDQPQHF.